The T cell receptor beta chain described here comes from a study of cytomegalovirus exposure and HLA in healthy donors. Study-wide points: In an earlier analysis, most TCR beta V segments were productive about 90% or about 30% of the time. The dataset shows that most TCR sequences were rare, while some public TCRs occurred in many donors. It has been reported that TCR beta sequences accurately predicted the HLA-A and HLA-B alleles of most subjects.

Use of 60 Vbeta and 13 Jbeta primers characterized the PCR. This table comes from immunoSEQ multiplex PCR, and its TCRdb copy is limited to in-frame clones, with some not included. This sample carries about 160,000 clones, with over 1% going to the ten biggest clones. Of note for this clone: Its specificity is unknown.

The origin of this receptor is a woman in her sixties or seventies in good health and CMV-seronegative. Sequenced material: PBMCs.

In DNA, the CDR3 is TGTGCCAGCAGCTTAATGGAGCGTCGCTCCTACAATGAGCAGTTCTTC. Protein product: CASSLMERRSYNEQFF. This chain links TRBV7-3 with TRBJ2-1; no clear D. Trimming took 1 base from V and 0 from J, leaving 10 bases between them. Per the germline V gene, CDR1 is SGHTA and CDR2 is FQGTGA. The CDR3 totals 16 residues.